These T cell receptor beta chains were read from a single sample in a study of blood T cell repertoires in COVID-19. Repertoires were generated with immunoSEQ multiplex PCR, while TCRdb's copy carries only in-frame clones and drops some. The table shows 250,000 or so clones, with roughly 84% occurring only once. What was sequenced was PBMCs or T cells enriched from blood (not recorded which). The receptor source for this set is a woman aged 50 to 60 who had been exposed to COVID-19. The CDR3 runs from the conserved cysteine through the conserved F or W. A D gene is named only where the DNA matches it firmly. Only part of the rows carry a size: once, few, many, or a class if the clone is expanded.

CASRTSFNSPLHF	TGTGCCAGCCGGACAAGCTTTAATTCACCCCTCCACTTT	.	TRBV6-5	TRBJ1-6	.
CASSGAHGTATGELFF	TGTGCCAGCAGTGGAGCACATGGGACAGCCACCGGGGAGCTGTTTTTT	TRBD1	TRBV6-1	TRBJ2-2	.
CASSWRGFQETQYF	TGTGCCAGCAGTTGGAGGGGTTTCCAAGAGACCCAGTACTTC	.	TRBV6-1	TRBJ2-5	.
CASSLAGQLVNEQFF	TGTGCCAGCAGCTTAGCGGGACAACTCGTCAATGAGCAGTTCTTC	.	TRBV11-2	TRBJ2-1	.
CASSLLAGVSLVPDEQYF	TGCGCCAGCAGCTTACTAGCGGGGGTTAGTCTTGTGCCTGACGAGCAGTACTTC	TRBD2	TRBV5-1	TRBJ2-7	.
CASVHRGRIGELFF	TGTGCCAGCGTTCACAGGGGGCGAATCGGGGAGCTGTTTTTT	TRBD1	TRBV6-5	TRBJ2-2	.
CASSLEAVGDTQYF	TGCGCCAGCAGCCTAGAGGCGGTCGGGGATACGCAGTATTTT	.	TRBV4-1	TRBJ2-3	.
CATSDSRAREAFF	TGTGCCACCAGTGATTCCAGGGCCCGTGAAGCTTTCTTT	.	TRBV24-1	TRBJ1-1	.
CASSFGSGLGGPQHF	TGTGCCAGCAGCTTCGGTTCCGGGTTAGGGGGACCCCAGCATTTT	.	TRBV7-9	TRBJ1-5	.
CASSRQAGGLGDTQYF	TGTGCCAGCAGCCGACAAGCGGGGGGATTGGGTGATACGCAGTATTTT	TRBD2	TRBV4-2	TRBJ2-3	.
CASSYSGQGLNTEAFF	TGTGCCAGCAGTTACTCGGGACAGGGATTGAACACTGAAGCTTTCTTT	TRBD1	TRBV6-5	TRBJ1-1	.
CASSYRPDRGDTEAFF	TGTGCCAGCAGTTACCGACCGGACAGGGGGGACACTGAAGCTTTCTTT	TRBD1	TRBV6-2/TRBV6-3	TRBJ1-1	.
CASSLWGVDSNYGYTF	TGTGCCAGCAGCTTGTGGGGCGTGGACAGTAACTATGGCTACACCTTC	.	TRBV5-6	TRBJ1-2	.
CASSSYGTGHLNTEAFF	TGTGCCAGCAGCTCTTACGGGACAGGGCACTTGAACACTGAAGCTTTCTTT	TRBD1	TRBV5-4	TRBJ1-1	.
CASPQGILNSDTQYF	TGTGCCAGCCCACAGGGGATCCTTAATTCAGATACGCAGTATTTT	TRBD1	TRBV11-1	TRBJ2-3	.
CASSFPPLGEQFF	TGTGCCAGCAGTTTTCCCCCCCTAGGAGAGCAGTTCTTC	.	TRBV12-3/TRBV12-4	TRBJ2-1	once
CAIQSGGQETQYF	TGTGCCATCCAAAGCGGGGGCCAAGAGACCCAGTACTTC	TRBD2	TRBV10-3	TRBJ2-5	.
CASSQRRGWDRHNPYNEQFF	TGCGCCAGCAGTCAGCGGAGGGGGTGGGACAGACATAATCCTTACAATGAGCAGTTCTTC	.	TRBV23-1	TRBJ2-1	.
CASSFREIHEQYF	TGCGCCAGCAGCTTCAGGGAAATCCACGAGCAGTACTTC	.	TRBV5-1	TRBJ2-7	.
CASSITGDREQYF	TGTGCCAGCAGCATAACAGGGGATCGCGAGCAGTACTTC	TRBD1	TRBV7-2	TRBJ2-7	.
CASSALGGTGNYGYTF	TGTGCCAGCAGTGCCTTAGGGGGGACAGGCAACTATGGCTACACCTTC	TRBD1	TRBV6-1	TRBJ1-2	.
CASSQSPGGDTEAFF	TGTGCCAGCAGCCAGAGCCCGGGGGGGGACACTGAAGCTTTCTTT	.	TRBV4-2	TRBJ1-1	.
CASSSAGGYTF	TGCGCCAGCAGTTCGGCGGGGGGCTACACCTTC	.	TRBV10-2	TRBJ1-2	.
CASSISRDLGEQFF	TGTGCCAGCAGCATATCCAGGGATTTAGGTGAGCAGTTCTTC	.	TRBV7-3	TRBJ2-1	.
CASSYSLRAEPWGYTF	TGTGCCAGCAGTTACTCTCTCAGGGCAGAACCATGGGGCTACACCTTC	.	TRBV6-6	TRBJ1-2	.
CASSQVIQASELFF	TGCGCCAGCAGCCAAGTGATACAGGCGTCCGAGCTGTTTTTT	.	TRBV4-3	TRBJ2-2	.
CAISESAGYTF	TGTGCCATCAGTGAGTCGGCTGGCTACACCTTC	.	TRBV10-3	TRBJ1-2	.
CVSLWGLPEAFF	TGTGTGAGTCTTTGGGGCCTGCCTGAAGCTTTCTTT	.	TRBV2	TRBJ1-1	.
CASSLAPGSGAYEQYF	TGCGCCAGCAGCTTGGCCCCGGGATCGGGGGCCTACGAGCAGTACTTC	.	TRBV5-1	TRBJ2-7	.
CASSDGQGNEQYF	TGTGCCAGCTCAGACGGACAGGGAAACGAGCAGTACTTC	TRBD1	TRBV18	TRBJ2-7	.
CASSRQGTGELFF	TGTGCCAGCAGCCGACAGGGCACCGGGGAGCTGTTTTTT	TRBD1	TRBV14	TRBJ2-2	.
CASSPSGGLTRELFF	TGCGCCAGCAGCCCTAGCGGGGGCCTCACCAGGGAGCTGTTTTTT	TRBD2	TRBV5-1	TRBJ2-2	.
CASSLAAGGGNYGYTF	TGTGCCAGCAGTTTAGCGGCAGGGGGCGGGAACTATGGCTACACCTTC	TRBD1	TRBV27	TRBJ1-2	.
CASSGDPTSGGVVKNIQYF	TGTGCCAGCAGTGGAGACCCGACTAGCGGGGGGGTGGTCAAAAACATTCAGTACTTC	TRBD2	TRBV6-4	TRBJ2-4	.
CASSTSGGSYGYTF	TGCGCCAGCAGCACCTCGGGGGGGTCCTATGGCTACACCTTC	.	TRBV5-1	TRBJ1-2	.
CASSLDSGFNYGYTF	TGTGCCAGTAGTTTAGACAGCGGATTTAACTATGGCTACACCTTC	.	TRBV19	TRBJ1-2	once
CATSRDTTASTDTQYF	TGTGCCACCAGCAGAGATACGACAGCTAGCACAGATACGCAGTATTTT	.	TRBV15	TRBJ2-3	.
CASATGLQETQYF	TGTGCCAGCGCTACGGGACTCCAAGAGACCCAGTACTTC	.	TRBV7-9	TRBJ2-5	.